This T cell receptor (beta chain) was sequenced in a study of blood T cell repertoires in COVID-19. Study background: The cDNA or gDNA used as material had been derived from T cells, B-cell-depleted T cells, or PBMCs.

In the original processing: Cell counts per sample came from amplifying reference gene primers. Sequencing used immunoSEQ multiplex PCR; TCRdb keeps in-frame clones, though not all of them. From that table come the V and J calls and clone size; the DNA was used to work out D and trimming. The table lists 73,000 or so clones, 65% to 85% of them singletons. Germline V gene lookup returns CDR1 SGHTA and CDR2 FQGTGA. The CDR3 loop spans 14 amino acids. V dropped 3 bases and J dropped 10 bases, with 13 bases sitting between them. The source material was peripheral blood. The rearrangement links TRBV7-3 to TRBJ1-6; D possibly corresponds to TRBD1 (5 bases). This sequence was found in a man aged 50 to 59 with active COVID-19. The CDR3 here is CASSLGQGGSPLHF. CDR3 bases: TGTGCCAGCAGCTTGGGGCAGGGAGGGTCACCCCTCCACTTT.